The sequence of this TCR beta chain was determined in a study of T cell responses to AZD1222 COVID-19 vaccine (dated by TCRdb to about 2021). General notes on the study: A total of 233 trial participants underwent TCR sequencing, of whom around 210 had received two doses of AZD1222 and some 26 had received two doses of the MenACWY control vaccine. Trial participants were enrolled by age into subgroups of 18-55, 56-69 and 70-plus years, and 148, 28 and 57 TCR-sequenced participants, respectively, were included in these subgroups. Results and caveats for the whole study, not just this receptor: Because no samples from the day 14 peak response were available, repertoires could be characterized only after the peak T cell response. CD4 TCRs associated with the vaccine covered the entire spike protein, and the dominant responses were in regions 160-218 and 743-854. Participants were mostly white British and included more females than males, and it was suggested by the authors that clonal diversity may have been underestimated. In the small 56-69-year group, the increase in depth fell short of significance, most likely because of low power. Reportedly, almost half of the unique spike-specific TCRs recognized epitopes lying outside the regions that are mutated in the B.1.351 and B.1.1.7 variants. Conclusions about previously exposed vaccinees are limited, since just 6 or 7 AZD1222 recipients were seropositive for SARS-CoV-2 at baseline. After two AZD1222 doses, both the breadth and the depth of spike-specific TCRs were significantly higher than at day 0 and than in MenACWY recipients.

The label giving this sample's time point can be read as: about 28 days (+/-7) after the second vaccine dose. Because spike-specific TCR depth and breadth did not differ between the two schedules, AZD1222 recipients who got a second dose at roughly 4 weeks were pooled with those who got a second dose at roughly 12 weeks. The vaccinee samples were drawn from two UK trials, COV001 and COV002, one of which was a single-blind randomized controlled phase 2/3 trial testing AZD1222 (ChAdOx1 nCoV-19) in healthy adults. For TCRbeta chain sequencing, PBMC samples from trial participants were taken at day 0 and at day 28 after the second dose. In the case of this clone: Its recognized antigen is unknown. There are no base qualities to consult, and no much larger clone falls within one base.

The CDR3 has 14 amino acids, counting the end cysteine and phenylalanine. The read is trimmed to its CDR3 DNA, 42 bases read in frame from base 1. V is cut by 7 bases and J by 4 bases, and the space between the germline ends is 16 bases. The germline V gene gives CDR1 as SNHLY and CDR2 as FYNNEI. The CDR3 regions of human TCRbeta chains were analyzed by immunosequencing. Per the authors' processing: Repertoire TCRs were matched against a reference library of SARS-CoV-2-specific TCRs generated with the MIRA antigen-specificity platform. Breadth was defined as the fraction of unique TCRs that were SARS-CoV-2-associated, and depth was defined as the fraction of total T cells that were SARS-CoV-2-associated. Using the MIRA data, each spike-specific TCR was mapped to the spike region that the TCR reacts to and placed in a CD4 or CD8 class. Log10-transformed breadth and depth values were compared by one-way ANOVA with Sidak's multiple comparisons tests. The table comes from immuneACCESS by way of TCRdb, which keeps in-frame sequences with V and J called. Part of the clones is missing from these tables; in studies checked, under half for an unresolved V gene and the rest for unknown reasons. The DNA was the basis for D and trimming; V, J and clone size are from that table. The sample records 95,000 to 100,000 clones, approximately 84% of which are singletons. 13% to 15% of the sample lies in the top ten.

The sample was peripheral blood, taken 28 days after the second AZD1222 dose. The chain is assembled from TRBV2 and TRBJ1-1, with a weak D call of TRBD1 (5 bases match). The origin of this receptor is an adult who received the AZD1222 COVID-19 vaccine. This receptor carries the CDR3 CASMKDTSGTEAFF. The DNA sequence is given as TGTGCCAGCATGAAGGACACCTCGGGCACTGAAGCTTTCTTT.